Sequencing of this T cell receptor beta chain was carried out in a study of shared clonotypes between healthy human individuals. Germline-derived CDR1 and CDR2 are MNHEY and SMNVEV (reference sequence). The V end was cut by 3 bases, the J end by 3 bases, with 9 bases between. This CDR3 is built from 13 residues. Everyone who donated was a Caucasian adult who lived in Nashville, Tennessee. The authors divided CD4+ cells into CD45RA+ naive and CD45RA-negative memory subsets. Overall study results and limits: Only blood underwent sampling, and tissue repertoires likely differ.

The table came from immunoSEQ multiplex PCR; TCRdb's copy has only in-frame clones and leaves some out. The table includes about 2.4 million clones, roughly 93% detected once. A remark on this clone: What it binds is not known. This CDR3 is also generated by other DNA sequences in the sample.

The rearrangement joins TRBV27 to TRBJ2-7; D might be TRBD1 (5 bases). The sequencing input was naive CD4+ T cells from PBMCs. Regarding subset: CD45RA+ positively selected. The clonotype was recovered from a man younger than 35 in good health. Some clones in this sample may be carry-over from other donors' samples. CDR3 protein: CASSLGPIYEQYF. The CDR3, as DNA: TGTGCCAGCAGTTTGGGGCCAATCTACGAGCAGTACTTC.